This TCR beta chain was sequenced in a study of CD8+CD57+ T cells in acquired aplastic anemia. Overall study: The mean DNA yield obtained from sorted CD4+ and CD8+ cells came to approximately 3.2 ug.

Findings of the study overall: Twenty-nine shared CD8+ CDR3s appeared highly expressed within patients' immunodominant clones. CD8+ Simpson's diversity did not differ significantly between patients and controls.

This clonotype was counted at least ten times. Its specificity is not known. The use of genomic DNA as template underpinned the TCR beta VDJ and CDR3 profiling. Each CDR3 protein gets one entry after TCRdb re-called the reads with MiXCR. The table records about 81,000 distinct CDR3 sequences, about 45% of them present only once. This CDR3 region has 15 residues. The junction had 7 bases not matched to a gene; V was cut back by 5 bases and J by 3 bases. Germline V gene data show CDR1 as SGDLS and CDR2 as YYNGEE. V gene TRBV9 combines with J gene TRBJ2-5; 10 bases are shared with TRBD1. The sequence came from a human donor in good health, serving as a control. Sequenced material: sorted CD4+, CD8+, or CD8+CD57+ T cells (not recorded which) from PBMCs. The CDR3 nucleotides are TGTGCCAGCAGTTCCCCGGGGACAGGGGAAGAGACCCAGTACTTC. This gives the protein CASSSPGTGEETQYF.